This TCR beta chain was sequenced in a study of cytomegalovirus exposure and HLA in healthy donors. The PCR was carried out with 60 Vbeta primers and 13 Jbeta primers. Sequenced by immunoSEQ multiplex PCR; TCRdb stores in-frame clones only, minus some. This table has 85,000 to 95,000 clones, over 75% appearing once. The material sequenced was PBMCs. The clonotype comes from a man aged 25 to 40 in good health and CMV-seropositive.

The CDR3 DNA is TGTGCCAGCAGACGACAGGGGGCCACTAATGAAAAACTGTTTTTT. It codes for CASRRQGATNEKLFF. This chain links TRBV6-5 with TRBJ1-4, with TRBD1 matching over 10 bases. V shed 6 bases and J 2 bases; nucleotides not matched to a gene: 3. This CDR3 is built from 15 residues. Germline assignment: CDR1 MNHEY and CDR2 SVGAGI.